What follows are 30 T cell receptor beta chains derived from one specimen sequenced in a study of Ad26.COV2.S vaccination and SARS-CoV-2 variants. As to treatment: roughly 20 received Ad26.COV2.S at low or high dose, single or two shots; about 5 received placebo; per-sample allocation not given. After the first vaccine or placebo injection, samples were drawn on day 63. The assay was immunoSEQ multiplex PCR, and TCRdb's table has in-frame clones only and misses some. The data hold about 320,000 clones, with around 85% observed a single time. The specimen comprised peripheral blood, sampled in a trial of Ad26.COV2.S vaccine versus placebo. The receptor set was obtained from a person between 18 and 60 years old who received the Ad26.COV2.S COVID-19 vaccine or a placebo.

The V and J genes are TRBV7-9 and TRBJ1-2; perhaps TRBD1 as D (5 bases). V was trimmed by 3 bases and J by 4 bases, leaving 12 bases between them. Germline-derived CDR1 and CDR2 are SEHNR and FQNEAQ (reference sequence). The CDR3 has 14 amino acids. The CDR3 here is CASSFDTGFYGYTF. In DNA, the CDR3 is TGTGCCAGCAGCTTTGACACAGGTTTCTATGGCTACACCTTC.

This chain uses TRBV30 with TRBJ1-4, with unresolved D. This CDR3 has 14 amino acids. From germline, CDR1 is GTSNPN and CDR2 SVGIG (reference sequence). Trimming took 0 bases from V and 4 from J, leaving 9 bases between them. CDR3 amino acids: CAWSVSFFNEKLFF. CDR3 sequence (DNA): TGTGCCTGGAGTGTTAGTTTTTTTAATGAAAAACTGTTTTTT.

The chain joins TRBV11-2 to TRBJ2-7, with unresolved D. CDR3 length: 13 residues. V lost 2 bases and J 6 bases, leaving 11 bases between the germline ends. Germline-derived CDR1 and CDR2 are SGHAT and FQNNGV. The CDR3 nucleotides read TGTGCCAGCAGCTTATTACTGGGTAGCGAGCAGTACTTC. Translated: CASSLLLGSEQYF.

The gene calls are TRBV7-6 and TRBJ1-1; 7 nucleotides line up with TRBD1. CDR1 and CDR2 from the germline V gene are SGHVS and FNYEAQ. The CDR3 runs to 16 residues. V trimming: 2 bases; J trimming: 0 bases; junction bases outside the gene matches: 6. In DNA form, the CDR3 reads TGTGCCAGCAGCTTAAAAGGGGGCGAACTGAACACTGAAGCTTTCTTT. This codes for CASSLKGGELNTEAFF.

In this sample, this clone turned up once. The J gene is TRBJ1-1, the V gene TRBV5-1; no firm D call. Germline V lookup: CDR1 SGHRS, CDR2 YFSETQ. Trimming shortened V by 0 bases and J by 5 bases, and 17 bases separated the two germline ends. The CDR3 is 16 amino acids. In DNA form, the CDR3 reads TGCGCCAGCAGCTTGGAGGCGAATAGAGCTTCAACTGAAGCTTTCTTT. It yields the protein CASSLEANRASTEAFF.

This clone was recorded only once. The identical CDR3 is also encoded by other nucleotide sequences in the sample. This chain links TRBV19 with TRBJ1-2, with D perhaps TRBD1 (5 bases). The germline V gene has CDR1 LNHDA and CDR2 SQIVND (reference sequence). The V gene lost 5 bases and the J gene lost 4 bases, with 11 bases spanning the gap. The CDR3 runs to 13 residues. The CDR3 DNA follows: TGTGCCAGTAGTCCCCAAGGGGCCTATGGCTACACCTTC. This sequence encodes CASSPQGAYGYTF.

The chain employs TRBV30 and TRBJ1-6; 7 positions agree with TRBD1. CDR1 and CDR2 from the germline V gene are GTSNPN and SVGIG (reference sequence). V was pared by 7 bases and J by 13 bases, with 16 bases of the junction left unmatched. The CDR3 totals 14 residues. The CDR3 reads CAYTTGTHRLPLHF. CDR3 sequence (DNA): TGTGCCTACACGACAGGGACCCACCGTCTTCCCCTCCACTTT.

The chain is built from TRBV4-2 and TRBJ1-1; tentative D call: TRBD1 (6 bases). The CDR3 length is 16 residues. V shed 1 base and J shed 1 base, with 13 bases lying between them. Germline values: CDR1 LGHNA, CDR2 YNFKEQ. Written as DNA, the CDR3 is TGTGCCAGCAGCCAAGCTGGCGAAGGGGGGAACACTGAAGCTTTCTTT. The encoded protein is CASSQAGEGGNTEAFF.

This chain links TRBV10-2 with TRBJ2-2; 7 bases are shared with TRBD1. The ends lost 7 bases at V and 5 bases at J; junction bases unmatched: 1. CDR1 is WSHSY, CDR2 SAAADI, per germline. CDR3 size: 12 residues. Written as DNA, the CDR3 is TGCGCCAGCAAACAGGGGACCGGGGAGCTGTTTTTT. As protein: CASKQGTGELFF.

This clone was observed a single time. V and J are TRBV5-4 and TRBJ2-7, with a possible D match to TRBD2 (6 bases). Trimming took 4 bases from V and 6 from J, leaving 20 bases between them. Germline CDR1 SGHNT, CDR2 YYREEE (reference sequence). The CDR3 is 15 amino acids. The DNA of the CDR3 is TGTGCCAGCAGCCGCTCCACTGCGCGGGGCGGCGAGCAGTACTTC. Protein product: CASSRSTARGGEQYF.

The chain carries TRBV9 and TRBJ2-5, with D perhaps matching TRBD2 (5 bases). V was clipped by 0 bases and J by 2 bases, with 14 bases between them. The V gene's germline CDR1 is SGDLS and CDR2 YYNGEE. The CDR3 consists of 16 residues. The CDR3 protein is CASSVAADRGQETQYF. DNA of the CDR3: TGTGCCAGCAGCGTAGCAGCGGACCGCGGACAAGAGACCCAGTACTTC.

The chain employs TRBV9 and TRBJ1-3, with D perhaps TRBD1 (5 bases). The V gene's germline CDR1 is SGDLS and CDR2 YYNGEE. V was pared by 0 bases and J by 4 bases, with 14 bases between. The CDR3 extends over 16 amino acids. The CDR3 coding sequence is TGTGCCAGCAGCGTAGGGGGCCCTGCTCTGGGAAACACCATATATTTT. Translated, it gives CASSVGGPALGNTIYF.

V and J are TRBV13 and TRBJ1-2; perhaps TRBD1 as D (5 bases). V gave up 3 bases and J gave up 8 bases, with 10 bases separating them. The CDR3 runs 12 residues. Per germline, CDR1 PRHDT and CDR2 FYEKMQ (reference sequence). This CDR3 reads CASSLGGRGYTF. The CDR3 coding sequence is TGTGCCAGCAGCTTGGGGGGTCGGGGCTACACCTTC.

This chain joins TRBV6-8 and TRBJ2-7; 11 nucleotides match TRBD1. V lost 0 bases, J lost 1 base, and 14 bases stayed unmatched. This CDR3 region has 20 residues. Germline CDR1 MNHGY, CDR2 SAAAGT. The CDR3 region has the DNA TGTGCCAGCAGTTACTCGATTGGACAGGGGGCGATTTGGGGTTCCTACGAGCAGTACTTC. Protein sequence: CASSYSIGQGAIWGSYEQYF.

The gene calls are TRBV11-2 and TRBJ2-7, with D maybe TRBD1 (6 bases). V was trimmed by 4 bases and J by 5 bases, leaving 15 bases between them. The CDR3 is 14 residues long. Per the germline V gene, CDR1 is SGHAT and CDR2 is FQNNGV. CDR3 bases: TGTGCCAGCAGCTCAACAGGGACGGGAAACGAGCAGTACTTC. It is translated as CASSSTGTGNEQYF. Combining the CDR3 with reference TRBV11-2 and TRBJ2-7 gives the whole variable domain EAGVAQSPRYKIIEKRQSVAFWCNPISGHATLYWYQQILGQGPKLLIQFQNNGVVDDSQLPKDRFSAERLKGVDSTLKIQPAKLEDSAVYLCASSSTGTGNEQYFGPGTRLTVT.

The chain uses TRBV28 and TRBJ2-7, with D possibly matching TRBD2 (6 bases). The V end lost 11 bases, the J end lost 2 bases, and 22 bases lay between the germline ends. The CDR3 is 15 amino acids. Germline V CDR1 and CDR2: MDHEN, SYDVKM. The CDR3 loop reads CAASRGLARPYEQYF. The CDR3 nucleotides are TGTGCCGCCAGCCGTGGTCTAGCGAGGCCCTACGAGCAGTACTTC.

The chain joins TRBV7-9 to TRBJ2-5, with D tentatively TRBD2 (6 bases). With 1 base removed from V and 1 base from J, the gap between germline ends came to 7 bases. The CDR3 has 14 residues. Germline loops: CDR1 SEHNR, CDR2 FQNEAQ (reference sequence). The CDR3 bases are TGTGCCAGCAGCTTAGGGGACTTCCAAGAGACCCAGTACTTC. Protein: CASSLGDFQETQYF.

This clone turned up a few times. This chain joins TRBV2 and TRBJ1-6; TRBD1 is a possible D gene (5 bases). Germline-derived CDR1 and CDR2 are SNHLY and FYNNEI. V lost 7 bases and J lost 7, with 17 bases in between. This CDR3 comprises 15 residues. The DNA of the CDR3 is TGTGCCAGCAACAGGCGGGGGAGGGTAAATTCACCCCTCCACTTT. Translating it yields CASNRRGRVNSPLHF.

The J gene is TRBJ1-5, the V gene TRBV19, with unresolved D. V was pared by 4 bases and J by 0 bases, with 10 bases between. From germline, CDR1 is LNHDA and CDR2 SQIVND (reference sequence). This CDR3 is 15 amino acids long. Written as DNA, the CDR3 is TGTGCCAGTAGTACAGGTCCTTATAGCAATCAGCCCCAGCATTTT. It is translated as CASSTGPYSNQPQHF.

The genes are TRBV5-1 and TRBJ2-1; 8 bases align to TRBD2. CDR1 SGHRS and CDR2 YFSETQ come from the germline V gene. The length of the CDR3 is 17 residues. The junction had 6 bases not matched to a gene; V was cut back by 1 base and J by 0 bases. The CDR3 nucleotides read TGCGCCAGCAGCTTGTTTAGCGGGGCCGCCTCCTACAATGAGCAGTTCTTC. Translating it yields CASSLFSGAASYNEQFF. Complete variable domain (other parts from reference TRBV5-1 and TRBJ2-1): KAGVTQTPRYLIKTRGQQVTLSCSPISGHRSVSWYQQTPGQGLQFLFEYFSETQRNKGNFPGRFSGRQFSNSRSEMNVSTLELGDSALYLCASSLFSGAASYNEQFFGPGTRLTVL.

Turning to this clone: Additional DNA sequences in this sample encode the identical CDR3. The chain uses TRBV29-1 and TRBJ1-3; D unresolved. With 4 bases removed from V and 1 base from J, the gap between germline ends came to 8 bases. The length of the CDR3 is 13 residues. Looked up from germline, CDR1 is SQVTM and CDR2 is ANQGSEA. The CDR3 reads CSVGGGSGNTIYF. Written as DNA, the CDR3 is TGCAGCGTTGGGGGTGGGTCTGGAAACACCATATATTTT.

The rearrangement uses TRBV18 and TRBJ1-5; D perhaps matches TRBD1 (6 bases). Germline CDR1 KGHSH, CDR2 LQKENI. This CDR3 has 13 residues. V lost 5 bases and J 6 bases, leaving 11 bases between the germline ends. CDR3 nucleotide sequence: TGTGCCAGCTCATCCGGACAGTTTCAGCCCCAGCATTTT. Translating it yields CASSSGQFQPQHF.

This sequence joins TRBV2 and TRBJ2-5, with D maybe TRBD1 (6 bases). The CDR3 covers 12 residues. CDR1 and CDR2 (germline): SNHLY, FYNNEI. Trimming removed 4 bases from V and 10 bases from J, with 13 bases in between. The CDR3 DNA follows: TGTGCCAGCAGTGGAGGGGGACCTCGCCAGTACTTC. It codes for CASSGGGPRQYF.

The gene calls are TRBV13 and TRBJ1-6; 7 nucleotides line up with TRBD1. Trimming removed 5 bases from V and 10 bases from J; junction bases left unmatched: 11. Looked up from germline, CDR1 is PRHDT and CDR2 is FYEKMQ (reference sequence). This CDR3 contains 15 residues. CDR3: CASSTSGGPGSPLHF. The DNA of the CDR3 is TGTGCCAGCAGCACATCAGGGGGGCCGGGATCACCCCTCCACTTT.

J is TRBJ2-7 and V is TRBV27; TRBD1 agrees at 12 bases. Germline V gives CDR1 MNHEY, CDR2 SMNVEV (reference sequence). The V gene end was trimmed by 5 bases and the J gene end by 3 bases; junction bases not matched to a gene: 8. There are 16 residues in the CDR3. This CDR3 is CASSRKGQGALYEQYF. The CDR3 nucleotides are TGTGCCAGCAGTCGTAAGGGACAGGGGGCACTCTACGAGCAGTACTTC.

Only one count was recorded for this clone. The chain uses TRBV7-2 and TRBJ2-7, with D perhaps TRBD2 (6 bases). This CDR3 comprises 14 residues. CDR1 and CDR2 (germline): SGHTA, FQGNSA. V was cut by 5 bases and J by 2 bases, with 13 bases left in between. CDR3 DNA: TGTGCCAGCAGCCCCATCGGGAGTACCTACGAGCAGTACTTC. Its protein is CASSPIGSTYEQYF. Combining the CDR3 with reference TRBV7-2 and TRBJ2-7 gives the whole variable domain GAGVSQSPSNKVTEKGKDVELRCDPISGHTALYWYRQSLGQGLEFLIYFQGNSAPDKSGLPSDRFSAERTGGSVSTLTIQRTQQEDSAVYLCASSPIGSTYEQYFGPGTRLTVT.

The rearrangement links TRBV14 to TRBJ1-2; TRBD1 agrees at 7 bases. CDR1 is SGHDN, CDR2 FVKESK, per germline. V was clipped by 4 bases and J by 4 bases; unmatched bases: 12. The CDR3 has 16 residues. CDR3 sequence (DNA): TGTGCCAGCAGCCTCGCCCGAGGTCCAGGGGGCTATGGCTACACCTTC. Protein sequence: CASSLARGPGGYGYTF.

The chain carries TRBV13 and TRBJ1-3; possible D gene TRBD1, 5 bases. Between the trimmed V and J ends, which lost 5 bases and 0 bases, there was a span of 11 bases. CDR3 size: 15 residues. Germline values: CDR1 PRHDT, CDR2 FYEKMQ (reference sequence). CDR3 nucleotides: TGTGCCAGCAGCCTCGCCGGGGCCTCTGGAAACACCATATATTTT. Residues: CASSLAGASGNTIYF.

The CDR3 DNA is TGTGCCAGCAGCGTAGAACCAAGCTCCTACAATGAGCAGTTCTTC. Its translation is CASSVEPSSYNEQFF. The chain couples TRBV9 to TRBJ2-1; D unresolved. The CDR3 sequence is 15 residues long. Germline assignment: CDR1 SGDLS and CDR2 YYNGEE. V lost 0 bases, J lost 0 bases, and 7 bases lay in between.

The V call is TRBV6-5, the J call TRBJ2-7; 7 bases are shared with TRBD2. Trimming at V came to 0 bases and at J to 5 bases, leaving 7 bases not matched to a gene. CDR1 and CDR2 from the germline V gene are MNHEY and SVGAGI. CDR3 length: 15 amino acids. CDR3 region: CASSYSILALNEQYF. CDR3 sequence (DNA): TGTGCCAGCAGTTACTCTATACTAGCGCTGAACGAGCAGTACTTC.